Listed below are T cell receptor beta chains from one sample, sequenced in a study of sequential checkpoint blockade in melanoma. The table came from immunoSEQ multiplex PCR; TCRdb's copy has only in-frame clones and leaves some out. The sample yields a few thousand clones, 70% to 90% seen once. Here the sequenced sample was CD8+ T cells sorted from blood (inferred from file names), taken from a patient given nivolumab and ipilimumab in sequence. These TCRs come from a human donor with melanoma. Both conserved end residues are part of each CDR3. The D gene is left open where the match is weak. Where a row states a size, it is once, few, many or the class of an expanded clone; other rows omit it.

D: .
J: TRBJ2-7
V: TRBV6-6
size: .
CDR3: CASSSGQTYEQYF
DNA: TGTGCCAGCAGTTCGGGACAAACCTACGAGCAGTACTTC

D: .
J: TRBJ1-5
V: TRBV7-8
size: .
CDR3: CASSLEVGHSNQPQHF
DNA: TGTGCCAGCAGCTTAGAGGTGGGACATAGCAATCAGCCCCAGCATTTT

D: .
J: TRBJ1-2
V: TRBV27
size: once
CDR3: CASSFLTGGYGYTF
DNA: TGTGCCAGCAGTTTCCTGACTGGTGGCTATGGCTACACCTTC

D: .
J: TRBJ2-7
V: TRBV10-2
size: .
CDR3: CASSLDRTSSYEQYF
DNA: TGCGCCAGCAGTTTAGACAGGACGAGCTCCTACGAGCAGTACTTC

D: .
J: TRBJ1-1
V: TRBV11-1
size: few
CDR3: CASSFGQEAFF
DNA: TGTGCCAGCAGCTTTGGACAAGAAGCTTTCTTT

D: TRBD2
J: TRBJ2-3
V: TRBV28
size: large
CDR3: CASSSFSGGLDVGILTDTQYF
DNA: TGTGCCAGCAGTTCATTTTCCGGGGGACTAGACGTCGGTATACTCACAGATACGCAGTATTTT

D: .
J: TRBJ1-6
V: TRBV7-9
size: .
CDR3: CASSLVQGNSPLHF
DNA: TGTGCCAGCAGCTTAGTCCAGGGAAATTCACCCCTCCACTTT

D: TRBD2
J: TRBJ2-7
V: TRBV4-1
size: .
CDR3: CASSQDWAGGVDEQYF
DNA: TGCGCCAGCAGCCAAGATTGGGCGGGAGGGGTCGACGAGCAGTACTTC

D: .
J: TRBJ2-3
V: TRBV28
size: .
CDR3: CASSFRLDTQYF
DNA: TGTGCCAGCAGTTTCAGACTGGATACGCAGTATTTT

D: TRBD2
J: TRBJ2-1
V: TRBV7-2
size: .
CDR3: CASSLGLAHNEQFF
DNA: TGTGCCAGCAGCCTGGGACTAGCTCACAATGAGCAGTTCTTC

D: TRBD2
J: TRBJ2-3
V: TRBV7-2
size: .
CDR3: CASSDPAGRDLDTQYF
DNA: TGTGCCAGCAGCGATCCAGCGGGGAGGGACTTAGATACGCAGTATTTT

D: .
J: TRBJ2-1
V: TRBV5-1
size: .
CDR3: CASSLVVADEQFF
DNA: TGCGCCAGCAGCTTGGTTGTAGCGGATGAGCAGTTCTTC

D: TRBD1
J: TRBJ1-2
V: TRBV7-9
size: .
CDR3: CASSLGQGYGYTF
DNA: TGTGCCAGCAGCTTAGGACAGGGCTATGGCTACACCTTC

D: .
J: TRBJ1-4
V: TRBV11-2
size: .
CDR3: CASSPGLRNEKLFF
DNA: TGTGCCAGCAGCCCGGGACTCCGTAATGAAAAACTGTTTTTT

D: TRBD2
J: TRBJ2-7
V: TRBV28
size: .
CDR3: CASSPPTMGLGSYEQYF
DNA: TGTGCCAGCAGTCCACCGACTATGGGACTAGGGTCCTACGAGCAGTACTTC

D: TRBD1
J: TRBJ1-2
V: TRBV28
size: .
CDR3: CASRDRGYYGYTF
DNA: TGTGCCAGCAGGGACAGGGGGTACTATGGCTACACCTTC

D: .
J: TRBJ1-4
V: TRBV19
size: .
CDR3: CASRAGLAANEKLFF
DNA: TGTGCCAGTAGGGCAGGGTTAGCAGCTAATGAAAAACTGTTTTTT

D: .
J: TRBJ2-3
V: TRBV5-6
size: .
CDR3: CASSFLLDTQYF
DNA: TGTGCCAGCAGCTTCCTCTTAGATACGCAGTATTTT

D: .
J: TRBJ2-1
V: TRBV6-5
size: .
CDR3: CASSPGWNEQFF
DNA: TGTGCCAGCAGCCCAGGCTGGAATGAGCAGTTCTTC

D: .
J: TRBJ2-7
V: TRBV27
size: .
CDR3: CASSPSRVYEQYF
DNA: TGTGCCAGCAGTCCCTCCCGAGTCTACGAGCAGTACTTC

D: .
J: TRBJ2-1
V: TRBV9
size: .
CDR3: CASSVEEGLYNEQFF
DNA: TGTGCCAGCAGCGTAGAAGAGGGCCTCTACAATGAGCAGTTCTTC

D: TRBD2
J: TRBJ2-7
V: TRBV7-6
size: .
CDR3: CASTPPRASGRGLEQYF
DNA: TGTGCCAGCACCCCACCTCGGGCTAGCGGGAGGGGGCTCGAGCAGTACTTC

D: TRBD2
J: TRBJ2-5
V: TRBV4-1
size: once
CDR3: CASSGTSEETQYF
DNA: TGCGCCAGCAGCGGAACTAGCGAAGAGACCCAGTACTTC